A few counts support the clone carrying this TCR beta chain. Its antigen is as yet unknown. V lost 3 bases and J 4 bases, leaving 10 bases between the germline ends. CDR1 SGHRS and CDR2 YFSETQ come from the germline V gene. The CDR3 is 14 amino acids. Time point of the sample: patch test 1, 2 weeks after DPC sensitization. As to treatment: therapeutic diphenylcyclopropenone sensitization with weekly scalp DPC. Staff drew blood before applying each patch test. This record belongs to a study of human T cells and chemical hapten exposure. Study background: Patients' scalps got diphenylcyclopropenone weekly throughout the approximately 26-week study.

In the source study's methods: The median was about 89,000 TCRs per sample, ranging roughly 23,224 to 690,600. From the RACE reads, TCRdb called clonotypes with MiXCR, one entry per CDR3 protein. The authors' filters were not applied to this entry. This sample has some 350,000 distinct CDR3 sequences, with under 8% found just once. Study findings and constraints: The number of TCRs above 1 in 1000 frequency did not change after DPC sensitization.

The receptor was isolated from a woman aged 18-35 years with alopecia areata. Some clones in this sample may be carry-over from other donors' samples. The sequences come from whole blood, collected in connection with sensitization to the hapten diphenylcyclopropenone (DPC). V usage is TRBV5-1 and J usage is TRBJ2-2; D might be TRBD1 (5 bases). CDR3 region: CASSSDRATGELFF. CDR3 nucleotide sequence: TGCGCCAGCAGCTCCGACAGAGCCACCGGGGAGCTGTTTTTT.